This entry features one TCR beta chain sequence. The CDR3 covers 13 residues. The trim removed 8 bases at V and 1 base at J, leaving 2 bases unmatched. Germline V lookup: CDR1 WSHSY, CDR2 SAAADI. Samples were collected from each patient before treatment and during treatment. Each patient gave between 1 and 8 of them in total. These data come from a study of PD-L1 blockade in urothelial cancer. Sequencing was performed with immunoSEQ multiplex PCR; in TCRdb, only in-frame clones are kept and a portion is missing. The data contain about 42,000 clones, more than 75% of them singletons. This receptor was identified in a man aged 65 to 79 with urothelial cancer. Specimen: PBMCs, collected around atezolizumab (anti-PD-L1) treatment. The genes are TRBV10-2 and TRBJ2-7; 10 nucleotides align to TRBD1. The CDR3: CASRDRGSYEQYF. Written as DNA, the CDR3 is TGCGCCAGCCGGGACAGGGGTTCCTACGAGCAGTACTTC.